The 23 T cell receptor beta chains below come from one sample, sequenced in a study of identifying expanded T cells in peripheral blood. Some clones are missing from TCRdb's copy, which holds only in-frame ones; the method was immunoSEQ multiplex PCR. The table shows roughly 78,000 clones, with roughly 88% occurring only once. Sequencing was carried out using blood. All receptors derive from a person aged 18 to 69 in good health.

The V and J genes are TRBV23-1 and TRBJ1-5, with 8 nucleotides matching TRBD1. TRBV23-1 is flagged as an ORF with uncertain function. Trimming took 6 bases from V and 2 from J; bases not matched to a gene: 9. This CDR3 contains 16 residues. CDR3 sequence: CASRQHQGAGNQPQHF. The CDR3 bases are TGCGCCAGCAGGCAACATCAGGGGGCTGGCAATCAGCCCCAGCATTTT.

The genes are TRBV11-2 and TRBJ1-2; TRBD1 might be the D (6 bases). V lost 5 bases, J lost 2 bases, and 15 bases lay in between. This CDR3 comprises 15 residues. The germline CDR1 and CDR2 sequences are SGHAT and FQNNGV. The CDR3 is CASSLSWGANYGYTF. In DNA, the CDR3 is TGTGCCAGCAGCCTTTCGTGGGGGGCCAACTATGGCTACACCTTC.

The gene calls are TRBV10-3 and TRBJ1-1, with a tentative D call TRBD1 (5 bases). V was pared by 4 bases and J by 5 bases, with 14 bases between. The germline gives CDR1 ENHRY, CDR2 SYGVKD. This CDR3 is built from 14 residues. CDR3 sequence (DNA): TGTGCCATCAGTGGAGGGGATCAGTGGACTGAAGCTTTCTTT. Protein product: CAISGGDQWTEAFF.

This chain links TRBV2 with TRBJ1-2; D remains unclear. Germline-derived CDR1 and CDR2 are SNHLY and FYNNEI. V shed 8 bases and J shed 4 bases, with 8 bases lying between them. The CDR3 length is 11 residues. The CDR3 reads CASASSYGYTF. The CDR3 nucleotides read TGTGCCAGCGCCAGCAGCTATGGCTACACCTTC. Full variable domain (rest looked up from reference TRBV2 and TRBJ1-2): EPEVTQTPSHQVTQMGQEVILRCVPISNHLYFYWYRQILGQKVEFLVSFYNNEISEKSEIFDDQFSVERPDGSNFTLKIRSTKLEDSAMYFCASASSYGYTFGSGTRLTVV.

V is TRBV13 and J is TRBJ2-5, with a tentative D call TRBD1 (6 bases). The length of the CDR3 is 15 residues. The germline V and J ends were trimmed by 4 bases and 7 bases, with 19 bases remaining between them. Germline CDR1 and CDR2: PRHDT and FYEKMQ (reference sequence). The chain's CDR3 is CASSSRTDSSGTQYF. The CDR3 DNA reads TGTGCCAGCAGCTCCAGGACAGACAGTTCGGGGACCCAGTACTTC.

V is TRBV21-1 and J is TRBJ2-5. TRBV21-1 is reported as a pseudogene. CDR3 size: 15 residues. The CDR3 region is CASSPWGAVQETQYF. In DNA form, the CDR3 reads TGTGCCAGCAGTCCATGGGGGGCTGTCCAAGAGACCCAGTACTTC.

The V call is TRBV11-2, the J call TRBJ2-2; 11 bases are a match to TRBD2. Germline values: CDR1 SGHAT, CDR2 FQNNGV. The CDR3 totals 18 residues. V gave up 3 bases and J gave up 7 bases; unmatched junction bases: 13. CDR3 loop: CASSFHRTSGRFGGELFF. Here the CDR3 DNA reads TGTGCCAGCAGCTTCCACCGCACTAGCGGGAGATTTGGCGGGGAGCTGTTTTTT.

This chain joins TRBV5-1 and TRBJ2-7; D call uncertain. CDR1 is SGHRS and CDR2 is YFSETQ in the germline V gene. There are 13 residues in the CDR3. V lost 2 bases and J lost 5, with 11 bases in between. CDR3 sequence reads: CASSLITLHEQYF. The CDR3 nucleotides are TGCGCCAGCAGCTTAATAACCCTCCACGAGCAGTACTTC.

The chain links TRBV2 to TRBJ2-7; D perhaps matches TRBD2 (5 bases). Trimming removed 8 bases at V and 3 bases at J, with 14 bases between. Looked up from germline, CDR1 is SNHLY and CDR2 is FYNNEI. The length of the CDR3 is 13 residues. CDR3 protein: CASRSPGIYEQYF. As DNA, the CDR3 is TGTGCCAGCCGCAGTCCGGGGATCTACGAGCAGTACTTC. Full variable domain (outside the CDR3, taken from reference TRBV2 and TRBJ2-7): EPEVTQTPSHQVTQMGQEVILRCVPISNHLYFYWYRQILGQKVEFLVSFYNNEISEKSEIFDDQFSVERPDGSNFTLKIRSTKLEDSAMYFCASRSPGIYEQYFGPGTRLTVT.

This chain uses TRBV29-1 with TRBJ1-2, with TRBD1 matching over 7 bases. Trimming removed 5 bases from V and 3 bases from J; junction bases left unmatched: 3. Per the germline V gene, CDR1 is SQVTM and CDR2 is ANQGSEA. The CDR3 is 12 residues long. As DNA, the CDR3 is TGCAGCGTTAACAGGGGAGACTATGGCTACACCTTC. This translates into CSVNRGDYGYTF.

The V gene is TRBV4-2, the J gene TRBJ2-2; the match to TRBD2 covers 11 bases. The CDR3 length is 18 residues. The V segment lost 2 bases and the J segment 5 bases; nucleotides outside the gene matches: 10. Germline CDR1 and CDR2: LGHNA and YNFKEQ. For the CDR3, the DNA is TGTGCCAGCAGCCAAAATCCTAGCGGGAGGATCCCGACCGGGGAGCTGTTTTTT. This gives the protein CASSQNPSGRIPTGELFF.

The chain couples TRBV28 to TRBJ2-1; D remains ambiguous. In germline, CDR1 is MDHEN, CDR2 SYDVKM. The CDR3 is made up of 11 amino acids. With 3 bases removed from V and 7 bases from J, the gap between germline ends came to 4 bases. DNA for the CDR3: TGTGCCAGCAGTTTCGTAAATGAGCAGTTCTTC. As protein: CASSFVNEQFF. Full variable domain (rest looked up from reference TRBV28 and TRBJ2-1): DVKVTQSSRYLVKRTGEKVFLECVQDMDHENMFWYRQDPGLGLRLIYFSYDVKMKEKGDIPEGYSVSREKKERFSLILESASTNQTSMYLCASSFVNEQFFGPGTRLTVL.

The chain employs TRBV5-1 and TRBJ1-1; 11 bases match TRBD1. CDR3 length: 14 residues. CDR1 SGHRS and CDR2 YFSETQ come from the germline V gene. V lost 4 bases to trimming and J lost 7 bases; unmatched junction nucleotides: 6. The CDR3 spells CASSSTGTGGEAFF. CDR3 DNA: TGCGCCAGCAGCAGTACCGGGACAGGGGGTGAAGCTTTCTTT.

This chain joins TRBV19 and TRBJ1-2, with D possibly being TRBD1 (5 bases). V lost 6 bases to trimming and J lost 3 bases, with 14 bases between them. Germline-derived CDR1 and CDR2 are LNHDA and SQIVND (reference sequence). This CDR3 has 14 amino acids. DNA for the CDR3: TGTGCCAGTAGGTGGAGAGGGGTGGACTATGGCTACACCTTC. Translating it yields CASRWRGVDYGYTF.

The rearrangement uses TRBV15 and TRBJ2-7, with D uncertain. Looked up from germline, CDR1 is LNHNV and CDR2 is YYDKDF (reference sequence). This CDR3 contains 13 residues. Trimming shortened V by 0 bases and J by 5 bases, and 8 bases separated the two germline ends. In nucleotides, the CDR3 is TGTGCCACCAGCAGAGAAGGTCGAGACGAGCAGTACTTC. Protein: CATSREGRDEQYF.

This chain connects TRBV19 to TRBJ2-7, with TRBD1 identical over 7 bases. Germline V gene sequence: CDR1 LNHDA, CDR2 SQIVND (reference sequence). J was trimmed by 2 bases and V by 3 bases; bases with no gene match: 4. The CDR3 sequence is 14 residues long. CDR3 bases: TGTGCCAGTAGTATCGGGACAGTTACCTACGAGCAGTACTTC. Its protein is CASSIGTVTYEQYF.

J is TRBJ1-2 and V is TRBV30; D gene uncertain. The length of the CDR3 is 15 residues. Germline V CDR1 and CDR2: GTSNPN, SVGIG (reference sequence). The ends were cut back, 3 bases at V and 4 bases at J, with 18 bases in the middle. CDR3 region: CAWRQTDIGAYGYTF. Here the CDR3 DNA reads TGTGCCTGGAGGCAAACAGATATCGGTGCCTATGGCTACACCTTC.

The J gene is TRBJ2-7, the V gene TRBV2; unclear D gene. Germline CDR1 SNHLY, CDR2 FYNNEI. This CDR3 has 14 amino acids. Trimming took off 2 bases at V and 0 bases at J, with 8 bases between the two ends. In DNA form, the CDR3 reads TGTGCCAGCAGTGAAAGCTACGGCTCCTACGAGCAGTACTTC. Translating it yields CASSESYGSYEQYF.

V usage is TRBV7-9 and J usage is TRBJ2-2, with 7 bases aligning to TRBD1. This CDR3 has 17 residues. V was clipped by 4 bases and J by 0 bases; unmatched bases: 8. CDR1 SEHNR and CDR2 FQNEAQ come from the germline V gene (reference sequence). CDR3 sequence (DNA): TGTGCCAGCAGCTACCGAAGGACAGGAGCGAACACCGGGGAGCTGTTTTTT. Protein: CASSYRRTGANTGELFF.

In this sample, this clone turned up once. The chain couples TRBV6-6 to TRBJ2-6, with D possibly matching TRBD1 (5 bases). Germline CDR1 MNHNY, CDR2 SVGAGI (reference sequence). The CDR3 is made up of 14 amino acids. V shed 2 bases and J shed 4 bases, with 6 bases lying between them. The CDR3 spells CASSYRGGANVLTF. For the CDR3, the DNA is TGTGCCAGCAGTTACAGGGGAGGGGCCAACGTCCTGACTTTC.

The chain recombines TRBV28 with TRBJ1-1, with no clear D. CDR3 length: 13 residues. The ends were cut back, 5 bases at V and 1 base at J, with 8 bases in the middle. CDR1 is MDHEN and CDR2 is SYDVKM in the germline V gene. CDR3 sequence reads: CASSLTENTEAFF. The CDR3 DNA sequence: TGTGCCAGCAGTCTTACAGAGAACACTGAAGCTTTCTTT.

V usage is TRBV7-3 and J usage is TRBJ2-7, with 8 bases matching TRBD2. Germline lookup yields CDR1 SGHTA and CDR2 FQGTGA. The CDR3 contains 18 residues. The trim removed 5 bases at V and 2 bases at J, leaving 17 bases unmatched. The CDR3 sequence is CASSPTPSGAGAPYEQYF. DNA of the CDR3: TGTGCCAGCAGCCCCACGCCCTCCGGAGCGGGAGCCCCCTACGAGCAGTACTTC.

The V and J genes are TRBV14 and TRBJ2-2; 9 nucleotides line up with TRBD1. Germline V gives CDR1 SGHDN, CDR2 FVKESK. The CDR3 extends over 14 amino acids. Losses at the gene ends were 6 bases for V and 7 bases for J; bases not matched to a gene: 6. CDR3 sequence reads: CASRQQGAGGELFF. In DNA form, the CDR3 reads TGTGCCAGCAGGCAACAGGGGGCTGGCGGGGAGCTGTTTTTT.